Listed here are 8 T cell receptor beta chains from one sample, sequenced in a study of tissue T cells after allogeneic stem cell transplantation. Assay used: immunoSEQ multiplex PCR; TCRdb lists only in-frame clones, some missing. The table records around 4,500 clones, approximately 59% of them present only once. Specified time point: mouse harvest day 7 after allogeneic transplant. Tail vein injection delivered 10^7 T-cell-depleted bone marrow cells and 10^6 splenic CD5+ T cells. Sequencing was carried out using spleen. The receptor source for this set is a female BALB/c mouse given C57BL/6 T cells with graft-versus-host disease after an allogeneic hematopoietic cell transplant.

This clone was detected once. Gene names are the mouse ones. The CDR3 is cut off 1 residue early in the read; its end comes from the germline J gene. The chain combines TRBV12-2 with TRBJ1-4, with 11 bases fitting TRBD1. The CDR3 sequence is 15 residues long. From germline, CDR1 is SGHLS and CDR2 HYDKME. Trimming at V came to 0 bases and at J to 7 bases, leaving 3 bases not matched to a gene. CDR3 amino acids: CASSLEGTGGERLFF. The sequenced part of the CDR3 DNA is TGTGCCAGCTCTCTCGAAGGGACAGGGGGCGAAAGATTATTT.

In regard to this clone: The genes are named according to mouse. The read is 1 residue too short to cover the CDR3 end, so that end is filled in from the germline J gene. The V call is TRBV14, the J call TRBJ1-1; D gene unclear. Between the trimmed V and J ends, which lost 5 bases and 0 bases, there was a span of 5 bases. The CDR3 extends over 12 amino acids. Looked up from germline, CDR1 is SGHDT and CDR2 is FRDEAV. The CDR3 region is CASRTTNTEVFF. The CDR3 DNA, read in part, is TGTGCCAGCAGGACAACAAACACAGAAGTCTTC.

Turning to this clone: Here the gene names and germline are mouse. The CDR3 end lies 1 residue beyond the end of the read and is filled in from the germline J gene. V gene TRBV23 combines with J gene TRBJ1-3; no DNA check was done on the table's D call, TRBD1. This CDR3 contains 15 residues. From germline, CDR1 is KGHTA and CDR2 FQNQQP. The CDR3 DNA, read in part, is TGCTCCAGCAGTCAATCGACCAGGGCTGGAAATACGCTCTAT. This encodes CSSSQSTRAGNTLY. The whole CDR3 reads CSSSQSTRAGNTLYF.

A remark on this clone: These gene names are mouse names. Read coverage stops 1 residue before the CDR3 terminus; the germline J gene supplies the remainder. The V and J genes are TRBV26 and TRBJ1-2; D remains ambiguous. The V gene lost 0 bases and the J gene lost 0 bases, with 8 bases spanning the gap. This CDR3 region has 15 residues. Germline lookup yields CDR1 KGHPV and CDR2 FQNQEV (reference sequence). CDR3 loop: CASSLSTATNSDYTF. The sequenced part of the CDR3 DNA is TGTGCCAGCAGTCTGTCGACGGCAACAAACTCCGACTACACC.

On this clone: Germline and genes: mouse. The read ends 1 residue shy of where the CDR3 ends; the end is completed using the germline J gene. The V and J genes are TRBV26 and TRBJ1-6, with D unresolved. TRBJ1-6 is assigned to the ORF class and has an uncertain function. Trimming shortened V by 3 bases and J by 3 bases, and 0 bases separated the two germline ends. Germline V lookup: CDR1 KGHPV, CDR2 FQNQEV (reference sequence). CDR3 length: 12 amino acids. CDR3 sequence: CASSLYNSPLYF. CDR3 bases read: TGTGCCAGCAGTCTCTATAATTCGCCCCTCTAC.

With regard to this clone: Gene and germline names: mouse. The read stops 1 residue short of the end of the CDR3; the missing end is completed from the germline J gene. The chain links TRBV4 to TRBJ2-5; 7 bases line up with TRBD2. The CDR3 has 14 residues. After removal of 4 bases from V and 1 base from J, the junction contained 2 bases not matched to a gene. Germline lookup yields CDR1 LGHDT and CDR2 YNNKQL (reference sequence). Incomplete CDR3 DNA: TGTGCCAGCAGCTTTCTGGGGGACCAAGACACCCAGTAC. Its protein is CASSFLGDQDTQY. In full, the CDR3 is CASSFLGDQDTQYF.

Details on this clone: Mouse names are used for the genes. The CDR3 region is CASKDRDQDTQYF. The CDR3 DNA, read in part, is TGTGCCAGCAAGGACAGGGACCAAGACACCCAGTAC. V usage is TRBV19 and J usage is TRBJ2-5, with 8 nucleotides matching TRBD1. The CDR3 end lies 1 residue beyond the end of the read and is filled in from the germline J gene. The length of the CDR3 is 13 residues. Germline loops: CDR1 FNHDT, CDR2 SITEND (reference sequence). V trimming: 6 bases; J trimming: 1 base; junction bases outside the gene matches: 1.

This clone was counted only a few times. Mouse gene names apply. The read falls 1 residue short of the CDR3 end, and the missing part is taken from the germline J gene. V is TRBV23 and J is TRBJ2-7; the D call in the table, TRBD1, was not verified against the DNA. The CDR3 length is 12 residues. Germline CDR1 KGHTA, CDR2 FQNQQP. CDR3 sequence reads: CSSSQTDYEQYF. The DNA read from the CDR3 is TGCTCCAGCAGTCAGACAGATTATGAACAGTAC.